This record concerns one T cell receptor (beta chain) sequence. A 5'RACE reaction primed in the constant segment made cDNA libraries of TCR alpha and TCR beta, and these carried sample barcodes and UMIs. TCRdb passed the 5' RACE reads through MiXCR, listing each CDR3 protein once. The table records some 600,000 distinct CDR3 sequences, 15% to 20% of them present only once. The source of the sample is a study of T-cell memory formation after mild COVID-19. Overall study: TCR clusters were largely donor specific.

The V gene's germline CDR1 is MNHEY and CDR2 SVGEGT. Trimming at V came to 2 bases and at J to 2 bases, leaving 3 bases not matched to a gene. This CDR3 region has 15 residues. This rearrangement joins TRBV6-2 or TRBV6-3 to TRBJ1-5, with 7 bases lining up with TRBD1. This receptor was taken from an adult woman who had mild COVID-19 (a few samples of this study predate the infection). Cell type and time point are not known. Sequencing was carried out using PBMCs or a T cell subset sorted from them (not recorded which). The CDR3 loop reads CASSYQGGGNQPQHF. In DNA, the CDR3 is TGTGCCAGCAGTTACCAGGGGGGTGGCAATCAGCCCCAGCATTTT.